The T cell receptor beta chain under discussion was sequenced for a study of neurological immune-mediated disorders. This clonotype was recorded at least ten times. TCRdb reprocessed the 5' RACE reads with MiXCR, giving one entry per CDR3 protein. Counted here are roughly 70,000 distinct CDR3 sequences, 3.5% to 5% occurring once; the ten biggest clones make up 1.3%. The J segment lost 4 bases and the V segment lost 4 bases, leaving 7 bases of the junction unmatched. Germline V gene data show CDR1 as SGHRS and CDR2 as YFSETQ. The CDR3 runs 14 residues. This sequence was found in a man aged 30-40 years with multiple sclerosis. This chain joins TRBV5-1 and TRBJ1-1, with 7 bases identical to TRBD1. Sample: PBMCs. This CDR3 reads CASSTGQEATEAFF. CDR3 in DNA: TGCGCCAGCAGCACCGGACAGGAGGCCACTGAAGCTTTCTTT. The complete variable domain, with remaining parts taken from reference TRBV5-1 and TRBJ1-1, reads KAGVTQTPRYLIKTRGQQVTLSCSPISGHRSVSWYQQTPGQGLQFLFEYFSETQRNKGNFPGRFSGRQFSNSRSEMNVSTLELGDSALYLCASSTGQEATEAFFGQGTRLTVV.